This TCR beta chain emerged from a study of Graves' ophthalmopathy and Graves' hyperthyroidism. Germline-derived CDR1 and CDR2 are SEHNR and FQNEAQ (reference sequence). The CDR3 runs to 14 residues. Trimming removed 4 bases from V and 5 bases from J, with 14 bases in between. RNA transcripts were the template, and TCR beta CDR3 regions were amplified from them. RT-PCR with HTBI primers came first, then second-round multiplex PCR. TCRdb used MiXCR to reprocess the multiplex PCR reads, holding one entry per CDR3 protein. The sample gives 600,000 to 700,000 distinct CDR3 sequences, over 40% of which show up once; more than 2.5% is in the top ten.

The chain is built from TRBV7-9 and TRBJ2-5, with D perhaps matching TRBD1 (6 bases). The receptor comes from an adult man with Graves' ophthalmopathy. The material sequenced was peripheral blood. CDR3 nucleotides: TGTGCCAGCAGCTCGACAGGCATAAGGGAGACCCAGTACTTC. This codes for CASSSTGIRETQYF.